Below, one T cell receptor (beta chain) is given with its context. The antigen remains undetermined. PCR involved 60 Vbeta and 13 Jbeta primers. Sequencing was performed with immunoSEQ multiplex PCR; in TCRdb, only in-frame clones are kept and a portion is missing. The sample has roughly 150,000 clones, 75% to 90% seen once. The CDR3 covers 13 residues. Germline assignment: CDR1 SGHDT and CDR2 YYEEEE. Trimming took 4 bases from V and 6 from J, leaving 13 bases between them. The data were obtained in a study of cytomegalovirus exposure and HLA in healthy donors. Study information: Caucasian-associated ancestry cluster membership applied to about 77% of nearly 400 genotyped donors.

General study points: Sequence variants that were highly shared formed a cluster that was likely a sequencing artifact. Three chains linked to CMV were shown in vitro to be specific for CMV antigens.

Donors were nominally healthy when sampled, though unrecorded immune exposures were likely. This TCR was recovered from a young woman in good health and CMV-seronegative. Source material: PBMCs. The V gene is TRBV5-6, the J gene TRBJ2-5; D might be TRBD2 (5 bases). This chain's CDR3 is CASSRRGGQTQYF. The CDR3 region has the DNA TGTGCCAGCAGCCGTCGGGGTGGCCAGACCCAGTACTTC.